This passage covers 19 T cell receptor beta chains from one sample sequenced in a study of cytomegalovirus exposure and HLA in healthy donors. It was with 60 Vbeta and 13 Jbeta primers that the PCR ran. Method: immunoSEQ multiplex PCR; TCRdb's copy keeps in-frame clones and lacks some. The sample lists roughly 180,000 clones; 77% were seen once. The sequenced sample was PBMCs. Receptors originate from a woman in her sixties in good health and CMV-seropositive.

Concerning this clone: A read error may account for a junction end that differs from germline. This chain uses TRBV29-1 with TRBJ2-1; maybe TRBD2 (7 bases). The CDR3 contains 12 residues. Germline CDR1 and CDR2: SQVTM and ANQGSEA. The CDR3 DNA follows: TGCAGCGTTGAAGGTAGGGGGGGAGCACGAGTCTTC. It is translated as CSVEGRGGARVF.

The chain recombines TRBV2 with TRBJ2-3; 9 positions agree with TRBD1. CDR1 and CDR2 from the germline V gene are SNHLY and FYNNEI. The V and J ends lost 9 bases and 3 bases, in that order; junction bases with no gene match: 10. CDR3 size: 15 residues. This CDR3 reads CARTATGGITDTQYF. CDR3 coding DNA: TGTGCCAGAACTGCGACAGGGGGTATTACAGATACGCAGTATTTT.

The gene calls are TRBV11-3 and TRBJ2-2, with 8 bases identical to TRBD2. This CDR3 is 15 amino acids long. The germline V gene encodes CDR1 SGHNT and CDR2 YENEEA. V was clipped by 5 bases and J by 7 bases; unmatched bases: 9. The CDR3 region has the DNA TGTGCCAGCAGCCAGCCGGGACTAGGTCACGGGGAGCTGTTTTTT. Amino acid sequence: CASSQPGLGHGELFF.

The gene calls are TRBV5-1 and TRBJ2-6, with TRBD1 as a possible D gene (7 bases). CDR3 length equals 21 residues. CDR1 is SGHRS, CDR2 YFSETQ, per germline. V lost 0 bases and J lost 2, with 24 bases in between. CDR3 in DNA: TGCGCCAGCAGCTTGGCCACTGAACAAACCAGGGGGGTAGCTGGGGCCAACGTCCTGACTTTC. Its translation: CASSLATEQTRGVAGANVLTF.

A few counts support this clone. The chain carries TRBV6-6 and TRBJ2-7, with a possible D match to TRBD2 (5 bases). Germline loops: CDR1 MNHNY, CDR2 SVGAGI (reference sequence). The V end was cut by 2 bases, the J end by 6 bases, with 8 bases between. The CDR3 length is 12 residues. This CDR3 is CASSYDRGEQYF. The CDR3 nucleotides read TGTGCCAGCAGTTACGACCGGGGCGAGCAGTACTTC.

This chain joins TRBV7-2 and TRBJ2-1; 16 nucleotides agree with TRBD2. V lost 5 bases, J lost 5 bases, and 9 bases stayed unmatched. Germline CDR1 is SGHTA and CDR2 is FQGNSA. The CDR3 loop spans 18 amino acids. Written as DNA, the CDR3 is TGTGCCAGCAGCAGGGGACTAGCGGGGGGGCCATTTAACAATGAGCAGTTCTTC. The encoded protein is CASSRGLAGGPFNNEQFF.

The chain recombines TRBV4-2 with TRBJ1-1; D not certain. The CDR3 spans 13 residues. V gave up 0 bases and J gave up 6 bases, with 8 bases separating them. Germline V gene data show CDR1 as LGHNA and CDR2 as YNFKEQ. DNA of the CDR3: TGTGCCAGCAGCCAAGATAACGCAGCTGAAGCTTTCTTT. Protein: CASSQDNAAEAFF.

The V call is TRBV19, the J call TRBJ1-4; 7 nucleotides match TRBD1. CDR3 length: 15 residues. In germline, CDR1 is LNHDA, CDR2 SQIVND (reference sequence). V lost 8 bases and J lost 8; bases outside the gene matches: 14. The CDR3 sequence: CASGSEGAGEEKLFF. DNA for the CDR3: TGTGCCAGTGGGTCAGAGGGGGCTGGCGAGGAAAAACTGTTTTTT.

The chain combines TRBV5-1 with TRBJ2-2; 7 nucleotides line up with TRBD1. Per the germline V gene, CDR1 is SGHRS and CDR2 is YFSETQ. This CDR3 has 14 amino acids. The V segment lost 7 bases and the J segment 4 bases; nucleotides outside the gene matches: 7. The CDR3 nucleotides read TGCGCCAGCTCAGGGGGAGTGGGCACCGGGGAGCTGTTTTTT. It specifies CASSGGVGTGELFF.

Here the CDR3 DNA reads TGTGCCAGCAGTGAGCAGTTAGGGACAGGGGTTCAGCCCCAGCATTTT. Residues: CASSEQLGTGVQPQHF. The rearrangement links TRBV6-1 to TRBJ1-5; 10 bases fit TRBD1. This CDR3 contains 16 residues. From germline, CDR1 is MNHNS and CDR2 SASEGT. The junction had 8 bases not matched to a gene; V was cut back by 3 bases and J by 6 bases.

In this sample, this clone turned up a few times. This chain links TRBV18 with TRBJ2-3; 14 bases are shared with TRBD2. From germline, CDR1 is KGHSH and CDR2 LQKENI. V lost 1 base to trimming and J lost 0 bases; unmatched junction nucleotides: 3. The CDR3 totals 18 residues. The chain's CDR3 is CASSPRTSGGLSTDTQYF. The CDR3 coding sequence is TGTGCCAGCTCACCACGGACTAGCGGGGGGCTTAGCACAGATACGCAGTATTTT.

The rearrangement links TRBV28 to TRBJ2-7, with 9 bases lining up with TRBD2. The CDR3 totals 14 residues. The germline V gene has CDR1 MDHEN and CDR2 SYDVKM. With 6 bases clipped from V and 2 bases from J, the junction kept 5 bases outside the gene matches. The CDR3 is CASRQLAGPYEQYF. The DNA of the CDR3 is TGTGCCAGCAGACAACTAGCGGGTCCCTACGAGCAGTACTTC.

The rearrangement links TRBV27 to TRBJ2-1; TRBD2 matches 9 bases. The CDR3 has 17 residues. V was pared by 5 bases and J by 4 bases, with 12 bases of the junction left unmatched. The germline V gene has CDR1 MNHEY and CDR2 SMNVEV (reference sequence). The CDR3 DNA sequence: TGTGCCAGCAGTCCGAGCCTAGCGGGACTAAGTTACAATGAGCAGTTCTTC. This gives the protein CASSPSLAGLSYNEQFF.

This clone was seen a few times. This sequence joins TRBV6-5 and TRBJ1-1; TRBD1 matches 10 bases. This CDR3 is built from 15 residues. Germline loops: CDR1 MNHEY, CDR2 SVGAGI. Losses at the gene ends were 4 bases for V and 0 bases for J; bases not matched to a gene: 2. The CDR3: CASSLTGGVNTEAFF. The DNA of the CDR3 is TGTGCCAGCAGTTTGACAGGGGGCGTGAACACTGAAGCTTTCTTT.

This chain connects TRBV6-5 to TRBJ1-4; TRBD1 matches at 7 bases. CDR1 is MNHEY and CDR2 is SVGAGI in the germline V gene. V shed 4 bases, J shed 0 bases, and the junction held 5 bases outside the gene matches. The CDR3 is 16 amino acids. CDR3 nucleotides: TGTGCCAGCAGTTCATTGGGGACAGCAACTAATGAAAAACTGTTTTTT. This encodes CASSSLGTATNEKLFF.

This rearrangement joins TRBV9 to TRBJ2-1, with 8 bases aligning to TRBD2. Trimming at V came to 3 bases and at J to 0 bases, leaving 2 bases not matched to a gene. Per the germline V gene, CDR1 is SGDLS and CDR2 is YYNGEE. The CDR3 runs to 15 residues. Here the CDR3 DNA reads TGTGCCAGCAGCGGCAGCGGGAGCTCCTACAATGAGCAGTTCTTC. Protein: CASSGSGSSYNEQFF.

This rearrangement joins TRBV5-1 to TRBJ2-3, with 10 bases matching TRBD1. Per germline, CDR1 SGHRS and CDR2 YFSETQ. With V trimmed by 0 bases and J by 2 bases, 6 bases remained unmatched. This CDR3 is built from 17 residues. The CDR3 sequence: CASSLVTGQGITDTQYF. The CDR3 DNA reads TGCGCCAGCAGCTTGGTTACGGGACAGGGGATCACAGATACGCAGTATTTT.

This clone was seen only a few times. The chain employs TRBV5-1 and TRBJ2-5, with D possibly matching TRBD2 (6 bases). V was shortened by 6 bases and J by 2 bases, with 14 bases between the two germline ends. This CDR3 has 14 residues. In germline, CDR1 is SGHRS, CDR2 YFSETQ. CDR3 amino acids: CASNRGTLQETQYF. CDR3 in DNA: TGCGCCAGCAACCGGGGGACCCTGCAAGAGACCCAGTACTTC.

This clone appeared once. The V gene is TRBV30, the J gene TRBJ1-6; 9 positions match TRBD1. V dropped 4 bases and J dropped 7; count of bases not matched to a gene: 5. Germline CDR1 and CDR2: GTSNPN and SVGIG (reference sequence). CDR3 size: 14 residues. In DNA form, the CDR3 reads TGTGCCTGGATTCTGGGGACAGGGAATTCACCCCTCCACTTT. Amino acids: CAWILGTGNSPLHF.